One T cell receptor (beta chain) is described in this entry. Random hexamers served to reverse transcribe roughly 0.5 to 1 ug RNA. TCRdb passed the immunoSEQ multiplex PCR reads through MiXCR, listing each CDR3 protein once. The sample yields around 79,000 distinct CDR3 sequences, about 95% seen once. The CDR3 runs 14 residues. Per the germline V gene, CDR1 is MNHNS and CDR2 is SASEGT. V was pared by 3 bases and J by 6 bases, with 5 bases of the junction left unmatched. This entry is derived from a study of CD8 T cells in Susac syndrome. Relapsing-remitting disease, either stable or active, was present in the multiple sclerosis controls, who were treatment-naive patients.

The V call is TRBV6-1, the J call TRBJ1-5; 7 bases map to TRBD1. The specimen sequenced was CD8+ T cells from PBMCs. This TCR was sampled from a human donor with multiple sclerosis. The DNA for the CDR3 is TGTGCCAGCAGTGACAGGGGGAGTATTCAGCCCCAGCATTTT. Translated, it gives CASSDRGSIQPQHF.